This record concerns one T cell receptor (beta chain) sequence. Its cognate antigen has yet to be identified. Base qualities are missing; no much larger clone stands one base away. This specimen belongs to a study of identical twins (dated by TCRdb to 2015 to 2016). For context, the study as a whole: To test whether fetal clonotypes persist, this study deep-sequenced TCR alpha and beta repertoires from monozygotic twins, from unrelated adults of various ages, and from cord blood. To rule out contamination, replicate twin experiments were performed at different times with different library preparation protocols.

Broader findings and caveats from the paper: In beta out-of-frame sequences, excess twin sharing was weaker, because having fewer shared sequences lowered the signal-to-noise ratio. Out-of-frame TCR alpha sequences shared between twins showed an excess of low generation-probability sequences compared with coincidental sharing between unrelated individuals. In monozygotic twins, out-of-frame TCR alpha sharing was systematically underestimated by recombination models, although the models agreed with sharing between unrelated individuals. Zero-insertion analyses could be partly confounded by invariant T cells such as MAIT and iNKT, although diverse VJ usage argued against such confounding for most clonotypes. Because the same donors could not be followed over many years, conclusions were based on cross-sectional statistical analysis. Fewer insertions were carried by abundant cord blood beta clonotypes; a weaker similar trend was observed in young adult naive repertoires, while no such trend was observed in memory repertoires.

All donors were healthy Caucasians. The twin cohort comprised three pairs of female monozygotic twins, all aged about 18 to 30 years. RNA for TCR libraries was isolated from peripheral blood mononuclear cells. The library came from 5' RACE. Sequencing took place on an Illumina HiSeq 2000. Template switching added a universal primer binding site, and the final cDNA carried a unique molecular identifier that allowed TCR cDNA molecules to be counted accurately. First-strand cDNA for TCR alpha and beta chains was synthesized from specific primers in the conserved constant-segment region. To control for contamination, every cDNA library carried two barcodes: a SMART-Mk sample barcode plus Illumina barcodes. TruSeq adapter sequences along with Illumina sample barcodes were introduced in two successive PCR steps. The Illumina HiSeq platform was used with custom primers to sequence TCR alpha and beta cDNA libraries. Per the original workflow: Unique molecular identifiers were extracted from raw reads with MiGEC, and CDR3 positions were determined with MiXCR. Recombination models were inferred per individual with the repgenHMM and IGoR tools using an EM algorithm. Shared clonotypes were analyzed with the tcR package in R, and sharing was normalized by the product of cloneset sizes. Out-of-frame nonproductive sequences were analyzed to study raw recombination free of thymic and clonal selection effects. TCRdb trimmed the raw reads at Q25, called clones with MiXCR and kept productive beta chains. Entries are consolidated by CDR3 protein sequence, retaining the most common genes and DNA. V and J calls and clone size were set by TCRdb, not the authors. This sample holds about 570,000 distinct CDR3 sequences; more than 9% were observed only once. Of the sample, approximately 3.2% falls within the top ten clones.

These data also featured in a second study, about yellow fever vaccine responses in identical twins. The second source states: The authors reported that the T cell response to vaccination in identical twins appeared partly convergent and partly personalized. In the study, vaccine-responding T cell clones were precisely tracked in identical twins.

The clonotype was recovered from a woman aged 18-29 years in good health. The sample was PBMCs.

The bases read TGCAGTGTTTATGAGCCTGAGGGGTACGAGCAGTACTTC. Translated, it gives CSVYEPEGYEQYF. The sequence joins TRBV20-1 to TRBJ2-7; the D assignment is uncertain and may be TRBD1 or TRBD2, with 5 bases supporting each. The CDR3 has 13 amino acids, counting the end cysteine and phenylalanine. Just the 39-base CDR3 DNA is kept, in frame starting at base 1. V is reduced by 7 bases and J by 4 bases, leaving a spacing of 17 bases between them. Reading the germline V gene (reference sequence) gives CDR1 DFQATT and CDR2 SNEGSKA.